These 26 T cell receptor beta chains were sequenced from one sample in a study of T-cell reconstitution after alpha-beta-depleted transplantation in children. This sample's TCRbeta library carried unique molecular identifier barcodes. A single record per CDR3 protein comes from TCRdb applying MiXCR to the PCR reads. The sample gives 450,000 to 500,000 distinct CDR3 sequences, approximately 13% of which show up once; roughly 5.4% is in the top ten. The source was PBMCs from the stem cell graft donor, collected from the stem cell graft. The receptors stem from a human donor who donated a stem cell graft to a child with combined immunodeficiency.

This clonotype occurred many times. This chain uses TRBV29-1 with TRBJ1-1; D possibly corresponds to TRBD1 (5 bases). Per germline, CDR1 SQVTM and CDR2 ANQGSEA. V shed 4 bases and J shed 4 bases, with 10 bases lying between them. The CDR3 is 12 residues long. The CDR3: CSVAGRVTEAFF. Here the CDR3 DNA reads TGCAGCGTTGCGGGCAGGGTCACTGAAGCTTTCTTT. The whole variable domain, remainder taken from reference TRBV29-1 and TRBJ1-1, is SAVISQKPSRDICQRGTSLTIQCQVDSQVTMMFWYRQQPGQSLTLIATANQGSEATYESGFVIDKFPISRPNLTFSTLTVSNMSPEDSSIYLCSVAGRVTEAFFGQGTRLTVV.

This clonotype was detected only a few times. CDR3 nucleotide sequence: TGTGCCAGCAGCTTAGCGGGAACAGGGGACTATGGCTACACCTTC. It encodes CASSLAGTGDYGYTF. The chain couples TRBV7-2 to TRBJ1-2; 7 bases are a match to TRBD1. The germline CDR1 and CDR2 sequences are SGHTA and FQGNSA. This CDR3 is 15 amino acids long. V gave up 0 bases and J gave up 3 bases; unmatched junction bases: 4. Full variable domain (missing parts from reference TRBV7-2 and TRBJ1-2): GAGVSQSPSNKVTEKGKDVELRCDPISGHTALYWYRQSLGQGLEFLIYFQGNSAPDKSGLPSDRFSAERTGGSVSTLTIQRTQQEDSAVYLCASSLAGTGDYGYTFGSGTRLTVV.

This clonotype has just one count. The DNA of the CDR3 is TGTGCCAGCAGCAGCAGGGGGTTTAACACCGGGGAGCTGTTTTTT. It yields the protein CASSSRGFNTGELFF. The V call is TRBV7-9, the J call TRBJ2-2; 7 bases are shared with TRBD1. Germline V lookup: CDR1 SEHNR, CDR2 FQNEAQ (reference sequence). The CDR3 totals 15 residues. V gave up 5 bases and J gave up 2 bases; unmatched junction bases: 5. The complete variable domain, with remaining parts taken from reference TRBV7-9 and TRBJ2-2, reads DTGVSQNPRHKITKRGQNVTFRCDPISEHNRLYWYRQTLGQGPEFLTYFQNEAQLEKSRLLSDRFSAERPKGSFSTLEIQRTEQGDSAMYLCASSSRGFNTGELFFGEGSRLTVL.

In this sample, this clonotype turned up a few times. The chain employs TRBV27 and TRBJ1-1; 7 bases map to TRBD1. Germline V gives CDR1 MNHEY, CDR2 SMNVEV (reference sequence). The CDR3 loop spans 14 amino acids. V trimming: 7 bases; J trimming: 2 bases; junction bases outside the gene matches: 7. CDR3 coding DNA: TGTGCCAGCATCCCGACAGGGACTAACACTGAAGCTTTCTTT. Translation gives CASIPTGTNTEAFF.

This clonotype came up many times. The V and J genes are TRBV2 and TRBJ1-1, with no clear D. With 5 bases removed from V and 1 base from J, the gap between germline ends came to 11 bases. Looked up from germline, CDR1 is SNHLY and CDR2 is FYNNEI. CDR3 length: 14 residues. CDR3 nucleotides: TGTGCCAGCAGTACGGGCGGCAAGAACACTGAAGCTTTCTTT. It is translated as CASSTGGKNTEAFF.

The V and J genes are TRBV19 and TRBJ1-1; no firm D call. The V gene's germline CDR1 is LNHDA and CDR2 SQIVND (reference sequence). Trimming removed 3 bases at V and 12 bases at J, with 17 bases between. The CDR3 spans 13 residues. CDR3 DNA: TGTGCCAGTAGTATTGCCTGGGGTATGTTGTCTTTCTTT. Encoded protein: CASSIAWGMLSFF.

This clonotype occurred many times. CDR3 amino acids: CASSEARGSAGQGYGYTF. CDR3 nucleotides: TGTGCCAGCAGTGAAGCGCGGGGTAGCGCAGGGCAGGGCTATGGCTACACCTTC. The chain carries TRBV6-1 and TRBJ1-2; tentative D call: TRBD1 (5 bases). Trimming left V 0 bases short and J 4 bases short, with 21 bases between. The CDR3 is 18 amino acids. Germline assignment: CDR1 MNHNS and CDR2 SASEGT.

This sequence joins TRBV27 and TRBJ2-7; 9 bases match TRBD1. The CDR3 runs 15 residues. Trimming cost V 5 bases and J 3 bases; bases outside gene matches: 8. Germline lookup yields CDR1 MNHEY and CDR2 SMNVEV (reference sequence). CDR3 residues: CASSPGTGHYYEQYF. DNA of the CDR3: TGTGCCAGCAGTCCCGGGACAGGGCATTACTACGAGCAGTACTTC.

This clonotype occurred many times. The rearrangement uses TRBV7-9 and TRBJ1-4, with D perhaps TRBD1 (5 bases). The CDR3 consists of 14 residues. CDR1 and CDR2 from the germline V gene are SEHNR and FQNEAQ (reference sequence). V lost 1 base and J 5 bases, leaving 8 bases between the germline ends. The CDR3: CASSLGDGNEKLFF. The DNA for the CDR3 is TGTGCCAGCAGCTTAGGGGACGGAAATGAAAAACTGTTTTTT.

The table lists this clonotype with many counts. The chain recombines TRBV15 with TRBJ2-4; D is undetermined. V was shortened by 2 bases and J by 3 bases, with 14 bases between the two germline ends. The CDR3 has 16 residues. Germline CDR1 LNHNV, CDR2 YYDKDF (reference sequence). CDR3 nucleotide sequence: TGTGCCACCAGCAGAAGTCGGATTAGCAGCAAAAACATTCAGTACTTC. It encodes CATSRSRISSKNIQYF.

The rearrangement joins TRBV13 to TRBJ1-2, with a possible D match to TRBD1 (6 bases). Germline-derived CDR1 and CDR2 are PRHDT and FYEKMQ (reference sequence). CDR3 length equals 16 residues. V was cut by 4 bases and J by 4 bases, with 19 bases left in between. The CDR3 here is CASSSWTERILYGYTF. Written as DNA, the CDR3 is TGTGCCAGCAGCTCGTGGACAGAACGCATCCTCTATGGCTACACCTTC.

The chain employs TRBV6-5 and TRBJ2-7, with D uncertain. The ends were cut back, 0 bases at V and 5 bases at J, with 11 bases in the middle. CDR1 MNHEY and CDR2 SVGAGI come from the germline V gene. The CDR3 is 14 amino acids. The CDR3 sequence is CASSYSGFGNEQYF. CDR3 coding DNA: TGTGCCAGCAGTTACTCCGGGTTTGGAAACGAGCAGTACTTC.

This clonotype has a handful of counts. V gene TRBV7-3 combines with J gene TRBJ2-1; D possibly corresponds to TRBD1 (6 bases). The CDR3 consists of 12 residues. The V gene's germline CDR1 is SGHTA and CDR2 FQGTGA. The V and J ends lost 5 bases and 10 bases respectively, with 12 bases between them. CDR3 in DNA: TGTGCCAGCAGCAAAAGGACAGAAGAGCAGTTCTTC. The encoded protein is CASSKRTEEQFF.

This clonotype came up many times. The chain employs TRBV12-3 or TRBV12-4 and TRBJ1-5, with a weak D call TRBD1 (5 bases). The CDR3 has 15 amino acids. Trimming removed 3 bases at V and 3 bases at J, with 12 bases between. The CDR3 DNA follows: TGTGCCAGCAGTTTTTACGGGGGGATCAATCAGCCCCAGCATTTT. Translation: CASSFYGGINQPQHF.

The chain has TRBV15 and TRBJ2-3, with D uncertain. V was shortened by 3 bases and J by 2 bases, with 12 bases between the two germline ends. Germline values: CDR1 LNHNV, CDR2 YYDKDF (reference sequence). CDR3 length: 15 amino acids. Here the CDR3 DNA reads TGTGCCACCAGCAGGGATCCGGGTCCCACAGATACGCAGTATTTT. Protein product: CATSRDPGPTDTQYF.

This clonotype was observed a few times. The chain combines TRBV5-6 with TRBJ2-1, with 7 positions matching TRBD1. The trim removed 4 bases at V and 8 bases at J, leaving 9 bases unmatched. The germline V gene encodes CDR1 SGHDT and CDR2 YYEEEE. The CDR3 runs to 14 residues. The CDR3 DNA reads TGTGCCAGCAGCGCCAAGACAGGGAGAGATGAGCAGTTCTTC. This sequence encodes CASSAKTGRDEQFF.

The chain carries TRBV20-1 and TRBJ1-2; D may be TRBD1 (6 bases). The germline gives CDR1 DFQATT, CDR2 SNEGSKA (reference sequence). V shed 5 bases and J shed 3 bases, with 13 bases lying between them. The CDR3 has 13 amino acids. DNA of the CDR3: TGCAGTGCTGGCCGGGGGCTCGACTATGGCTACACCTTC. Its translation is CSAGRGLDYGYTF.

This clonotype was seen many times. The gene calls are TRBV4-3 and TRBJ2-5; 7 bases align to TRBD2. Germline CDR1 is LGHNA and CDR2 is YSLEER. V shed 0 bases, J shed 4 bases, and the junction held 5 bases outside the gene matches. This CDR3 contains 15 residues. CDR3: CASSQESLAGETQYF. The CDR3 DNA reads as TGCGCCAGCAGCCAAGAATCCTTAGCGGGAGAGACCCAGTACTTC.

This chain links TRBV7-9 with TRBJ2-1, with D possibly matching TRBD1 (5 bases). Germline V gives CDR1 SEHNR, CDR2 FQNEAQ (reference sequence). The length of the CDR3 is 16 residues. Trimming pared 4 bases from V and 8 bases from J, leaving 21 bases between. The DNA for the CDR3 is TGTGCCAGCAGCTCCCCCGGTTTGGGGCGCATCCATGAGCAGTTCTTC. Amino acids: CASSSPGLGRIHEQFF.

This clonotype was detected many times. The J gene is TRBJ1-2, the V gene TRBV6-5; D is unclear. Germline CDR1 MNHEY, CDR2 SVGAGI. Trimming removed 2 bases from V and 5 bases from J, with 15 bases in between. The CDR3 totals 15 residues. CDR3 nucleotide sequence: TGTGCCAGCAGTTACACAGATAAGGGCCCATATGGCTACACCTTC. Translated: CASSYTDKGPYGYTF.

This clonotype was detected ten times or more. This chain joins TRBV5-1 and TRBJ2-7, with TRBD1 identical over 11 bases. This CDR3 is built from 15 residues. Germline loops: CDR1 SGHRS, CDR2 YFSETQ. The ends lost 0 bases at V and 3 bases at J; junction bases unmatched: 2. The CDR3 loop reads CASSLDGTGGYEQYF. The CDR3 DNA reads TGCGCCAGCAGCTTGGACGGGACAGGGGGCTACGAGCAGTACTTC.

This clonotype was counted ten times or more. The genes are TRBV20-1 and TRBJ2-1; TRBD1 matches at 7 bases. The CDR3 is 15 amino acids. Per germline, CDR1 DFQATT and CDR2 SNEGSKA (reference sequence). J was trimmed by 6 bases and V by 0 bases; bases with no gene match: 8. Written as DNA, the CDR3 is TGCAGTGCTAGAGATCGAGTACAGGGGAGCAATGAGCAGTTCTTC. This codes for CSARDRVQGSNEQFF.

The rearrangement uses TRBV7-8 and TRBJ2-7; 7 bases are shared with TRBD1. Germline CDR1 and CDR2: SGHVS and FQNEAQ. This CDR3 contains 17 residues. V was clipped by 6 bases and J by 4 bases; unmatched bases: 18. DNA of the CDR3: TGTGCCAGCAGGTTTACCTCCCCGGGACAGAGACCTTACGAGCAGTACTTC. Protein: CASRFTSPGQRPYEQYF. Supplemented by reference TRBV7-8 and TRBJ2-7, the full variable domain reads GAGVSQSPRYKVAKRGQDVALRCDPISGHVSLFWYQQALGQGPEFLTYFQNEAQLDKSGLPSDRFFAERPEGSVSTLKIQRTQQEDSAVYLCASRFTSPGQRPYEQYFGPGTRLTVT.

V usage is TRBV5-1 and J usage is TRBJ2-5, with 14 bases aligning to TRBD2. Germline CDR1 and CDR2: SGHRS and YFSETQ. Trimming cost V 4 bases and J 0 bases; bases outside gene matches: 8. The CDR3 is 18 amino acids. CDR3 residues: CASSPGTSGGPYQETQYF. The CDR3 nucleotides read TGCGCCAGCAGCCCGGGGACTAGCGGGGGACCGTACCAAGAGACCCAGTACTTC.

This clonotype was counted once. The chain carries TRBV12-3 or TRBV12-4 and TRBJ2-5; D perhaps matches TRBD1 (6 bases). V shed 4 bases and J shed 6 bases, with 12 bases lying between them. CDR3 length equals 13 residues. Here the CDR3 reads CASSYGTFQTQYF. The DNA for the CDR3 is TGTGCCAGCAGTTACGGGACATTTCAGACCCAGTACTTC.

This clonotype turned up a few times. The gene calls are TRBV20-1 and TRBJ1-1; D unresolved. The V end was cut by 3 bases, the J end by 3 bases, with 14 bases between. This CDR3 contains 14 residues. Germline values: CDR1 DFQATT, CDR2 SNEGSKA (reference sequence). CDR3 coding DNA: TGCAGTGCTAGTCTCGAACGGGTGTACACTGAAGCTTTCTTT. This translates into CSASLERVYTEAFF.